The T cell receptor beta chain described here comes from a study of blood T cell repertoires in COVID-19 (dated by TCRdb to 2020 to 2022). Study-level background: Collaborator samples came from the United States, Italy and Spain and covered acute and convalescent phases of COVID-19. The repertoires were released in a freely available public database intended as a resource for research on the immune response to SARS-CoV-2. Where available, HLA class I and class II types were obtained from metadata supplied by the sample provider rather than from assay-based typing. The samples were drawn from two sources: the first 160 participants of the ongoing ImmuneRACE study, and 1,000 to 1,500 subjects contributed by 6 global collaborators. The sample metadata nearly always contained a de-identified subject ID, COVID-19 status, age in years and sex. Subjects who had been exposed to COVID-19, were actively infected with it, or had recovered from it provided the deeply sampled blood TCRbeta repertoires that made up the dataset. The prospective study material was composed of cDNA or gDNA derived from T cells, B-cell-depleted T cells, or PBMCs.

As regards this clone: Its antigen is unknown. Per-base quality was not reported, and no clone a single base away is much larger than it.

The germline V gene encodes CDR1 SGHDT and CDR2 YYEEEE. The trim is 0 bases for V and 4 bases for J, with a gap of 10 bases between the germline ends. The CDR3 holds 15 amino acids from the cysteine to the phenylalanine. Here the CDR3 DNA is all that survives: 45 bases in frame from base 1. Each collaborating institution followed its own protocols to collect whole blood in K2EDTA tubes. Collaborator samples were shipped for TCRbeta analysis as frozen whole blood, isolated PBMCs, or DNA extracted from either sample type. TCRbeta CDR3 regions were amplified from genomic DNA by means of the immunoSEQ Assay, a bias-controlled multiplex PCR. Turning to the authors' computational methods: Within the assay, amplification of reference gene primers was used to estimate how many nucleated cells each sample contained. To quantify the absolute abundance of each unique TCRbeta CDR3 rearrangement, sequence reads were collapsed and filtered. For each sample, productive Simpson clonality was calculated as the square root of Simpson's diversity index over productive rearrangements. This immuneACCESS table, as held by TCRdb, lists in-frame sequences with V and J called but not all clones. Of the missing ones, under half trace to an unresolved V gene in checked studies; the others have no known cause. V and J calls and clone size are those listed in that table; D and trimming were worked out from the DNA. In all, the sample holds 220,000 or so clones, and about 80% of those were seen once. Of the sample, approximately 1.9% is held by the ten largest clones.

General conclusions and limits of the study: Clinical and demographic metadata were provided uncurated, with the amount varying by source and participant.

Recombination connected TRBV5-6 to TRBJ2-2; the D gene is not confidently resolved. The sequence came from a woman older than 75 with acute or convalescent COVID-19. Sequencing input: peripheral blood. The CDR3 in this case is CASSLESRSTGELFF. The DNA is as follows: TGTGCCAGCAGCTTGGAATCGCGGTCCACCGGGGAGCTGTTTTTT.